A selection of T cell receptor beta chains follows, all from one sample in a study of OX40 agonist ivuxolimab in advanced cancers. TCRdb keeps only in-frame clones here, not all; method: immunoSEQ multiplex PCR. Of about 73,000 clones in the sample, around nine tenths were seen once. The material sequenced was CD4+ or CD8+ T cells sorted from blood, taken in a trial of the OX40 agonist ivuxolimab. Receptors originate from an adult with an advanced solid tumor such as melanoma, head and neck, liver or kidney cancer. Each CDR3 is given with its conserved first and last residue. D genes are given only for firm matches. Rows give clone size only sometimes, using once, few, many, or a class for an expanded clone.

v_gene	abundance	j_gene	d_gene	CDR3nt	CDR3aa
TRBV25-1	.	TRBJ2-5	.	TGTGCCAGCAATTCGAGGGGTCTGGAGACCCAGTACTTC	CASNSRGLETQYF
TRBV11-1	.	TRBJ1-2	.	TGTGCCAGCAGCTTAGGAGGGGGAACCTATGGCTACACCTTC	CASSLGGGTYGYTF
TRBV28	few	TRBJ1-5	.	TGTGCCAGCAGTTACACAGGGCAGAGTGCGGCCCAGCATTTT	CASSYTGQSAAQHF
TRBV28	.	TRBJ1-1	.	TGTGCCAGCACCCTTCAGCGGGGTCGCGGGACTTTCTTT	CASTLQRGRGTFF
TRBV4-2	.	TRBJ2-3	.	TGTGCCAGCAGCCGCCGACTTACAACAGATACGCAGTATTTT	CASSRRLTTDTQYF
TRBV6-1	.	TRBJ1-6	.	TGTGCCAGCAGTGAGGAGGATAATTCACCCCTCCACTTT	CASSEEDNSPLHF
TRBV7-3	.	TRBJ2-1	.	TGTGCCAGCAGCTCCTCAGGGGCTAGCGGAGGGGAGCAGTTCTTC	CASSSSGASGGEQFF
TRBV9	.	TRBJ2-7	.	TGTGCCAGCAGCGTAACCGCCTTTGAAGCAGGGTCAAGCTCCTACGAGCAGTACTTC	CASSVTAFEAGSSSYEQYF
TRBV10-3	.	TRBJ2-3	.	TGTGCCATCAGTGTGACAACCAGCACAGATACGCAGTATTTT	CAISVTTSTDTQYF
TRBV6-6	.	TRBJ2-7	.	TGTGCCAGCAGTTATGGCGGAGAGACCTACGAGCAGTACTTC	CASSYGGETYEQYF
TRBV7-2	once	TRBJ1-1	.	TGTGCCAGCAGCTTAGCGCAGGGAAACACTGAAGCTTTCTTT	CASSLAQGNTEAFF
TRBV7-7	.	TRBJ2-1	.	TGTGCTAGCAGCCTCGACAGGTACAATGAGCAGTTCTTC	CASSLDRYNEQFF
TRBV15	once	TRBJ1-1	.	TGTGCCACCAGCAGGGGGGGGAGCGGCACTGAAGCTTTCTTT	CATSRGGSGTEAFF
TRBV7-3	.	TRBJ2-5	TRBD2	TGTGCCAGCAGCTTAGGGACTAGAGAGACCCAGTACTTC	CASSLGTRETQYF
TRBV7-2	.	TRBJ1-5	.	TGTGCCAGCAGCTCCTCTACAGGCAACAATCAGCCCCAGCATTTT	CASSSSTGNNQPQHF
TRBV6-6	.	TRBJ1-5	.	TGTGCCAGCAGGCGAACAGTGGCGGTCAATCAGCCCCAGCATTTT	CASRRTVAVNQPQHF
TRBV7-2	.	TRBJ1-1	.	TGTGCCAGCAGCCTGACAGAGAACACTGAAGCTTTCTTT	CASSLTENTEAFF
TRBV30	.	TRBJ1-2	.	TGTGCCTGGAGTCGGGGGAACTATGGCTACACCTTC	CAWSRGNYGYTF
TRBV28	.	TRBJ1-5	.	TGTGCCTTTGGGGGGGGCAATCAGCCCCAGCATTTT	CAFGGGNQPQHF
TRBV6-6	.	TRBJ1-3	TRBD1	TGTGCCAGCAGGACAACCGGGACAGGGGCTGGAAACACCATATATTTT	CASRTTGTGAGNTIYF
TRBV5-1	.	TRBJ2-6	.	TGCGCCAGCAGCATCACGAACCTTGGTGGGGCCAACGTCCTGACTTTC	CASSITNLGGANVLTF
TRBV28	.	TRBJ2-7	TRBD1	TGTGCCAGCAGGGGGACAGGGGTGGGCTCCTACGAGCAGTACTTC	CASRGTGVGSYEQYF
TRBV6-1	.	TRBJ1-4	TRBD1	TGTGCCAGCAGAGACAGGGCGGATGAAAAACTGTTTTTT	CASRDRADEKLFF
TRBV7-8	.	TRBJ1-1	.	TGTGCCAGCAGCTTGAAGACTGAAGCTTTCTTT	CASSLKTEAFF
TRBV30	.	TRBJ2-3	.	TGTGCCTGGAGCAGACGGGTGACAGATACGCAGTATTTT	CAWSRRVTDTQYF
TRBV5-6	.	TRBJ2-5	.	TGTGCCAGCAGCTCGGACCAGGTGGAGACCCAGTACTTC	CASSSDQVETQYF
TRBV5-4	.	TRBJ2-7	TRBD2	TGTGCCAGCAGCTTGGCCGGGACTAGCGGGATCGAGCAGTACTTC	CASSLAGTSGIEQYF
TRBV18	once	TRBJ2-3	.	TGTGCCAGCTCACCCTCTCCGGCAGGGGCCGGCACAGATACGCAGTATTTT	CASSPSPAGAGTDTQYF
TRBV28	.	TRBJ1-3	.	TGTGCCAGCAGTCCCGGGACATCTGGAAACACCATATATTTT	CASSPGTSGNTIYF
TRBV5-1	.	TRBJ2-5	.	TGCGCCAGCAGCTTGGCCACTTTTGAGACCCAGTACTTC	CASSLATFETQYF
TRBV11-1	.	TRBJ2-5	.	TGTGCCAGCGTAGGTCCAGGACAAGAGACCCAGTACTTC	CASVGPGQETQYF
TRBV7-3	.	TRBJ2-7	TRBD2	TGTGCCAGCAGCTTAGCTAGCGGGAGCCGGGAGCAGTACTTC	CASSLASGSREQYF
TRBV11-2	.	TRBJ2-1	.	TGTGCCAGCAGCTTAGCTGCGGAATACGAGCAGTTCTTC	CASSLAAEYEQFF
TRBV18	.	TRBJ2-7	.	TGTGCCAGCTCACTTGAGTCGGCGTTAGCCTACGAGCAGTACTTC	CASSLESALAYEQYF
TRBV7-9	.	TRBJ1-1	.	TGTGCCAGCAGCCCACCGGCGGGGGTAGGGACTGAAGCTTTCTTT	CASSPPAGVGTEAFF
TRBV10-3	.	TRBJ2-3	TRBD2	TGTGCCATCGACCGGGATATTAACGGGGGGACAGATACGCAGTATTTT	CAIDRDINGGTDTQYF
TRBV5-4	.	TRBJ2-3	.	TGTGCCAGCAGCTCAAGTTTAACTGGCACAGATACGCAGTATTTT	CASSSSLTGTDTQYF
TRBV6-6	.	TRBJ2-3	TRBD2	TGTGCCAGCAGTTGGAGACGGGAGGAGGATACGCAGTATTTT	CASSWRREEDTQYF
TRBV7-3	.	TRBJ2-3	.	TGTGCCAGCAGCTTACGTGACGGTAGCACAGATACGCAGTATTTT	CASSLRDGSTDTQYF
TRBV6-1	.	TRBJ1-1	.	TGTGCCAGCAGGGGGGACGGCCCGGGAGCTTTCTTT	CASRGDGPGAFF
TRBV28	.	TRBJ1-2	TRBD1	TGTGCCAGCACCCCCCCGGGACAGGTCTATGGCTACACCTTC	CASTPPGQVYGYTF
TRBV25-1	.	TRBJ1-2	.	TGTGCCAGCAGTGAATTTGAACAGGGCAATGGCTACACCTTC	CASSEFEQGNGYTF
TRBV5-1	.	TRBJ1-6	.	TGCGCCAGCAGCCACCAGCCAAAAACAGGTGCTCTGAATTCACCCCTCCACTTT	CASSHQPKTGALNSPLHF
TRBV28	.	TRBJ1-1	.	TGTGCCAGCAGTTTAGACAAGGAAGCTTTCTTT	CASSLDKEAFF
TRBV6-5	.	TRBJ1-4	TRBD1	TGTGCCAGCAGTCGCCCGGGACAGGGGGCGGAAAAACTGTTTTTT	CASSRPGQGAEKLFF
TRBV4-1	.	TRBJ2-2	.	TGCGCCAGCAGCCAAGATCCGGGGACGAACACCGGGGAGCTGTTTTTT	CASSQDPGTNTGELFF
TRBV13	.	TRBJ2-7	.	TGTGCCAGCAGCTTCTTAGCCGTAGTCGAGCAGTACTTC	CASSFLAVVEQYF
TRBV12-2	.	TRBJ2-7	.	TGTGCAAGTCGCTTAGAGGAGAGGTACGAGCAGTACTTC	CASRLEERYEQYF
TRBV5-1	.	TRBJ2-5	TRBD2	TGCGCCAGCAGCCCACTAGCGGGAGTAGCAGAGACCCAGTACTTC	CASSPLAGVAETQYF
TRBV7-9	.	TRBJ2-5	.	TGTGCCAGCAGCCGTCGGGAGACCCAGTACTTC	CASSRRETQYF
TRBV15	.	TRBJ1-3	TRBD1	TGTGCCACCAGCAGGGGACAGGGGGGAAACACCATATATTTT	CATSRGQGGNTIYF
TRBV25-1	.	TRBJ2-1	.	TGTGCCAGCAGTGAACCGGGGGAACGATTCGAGCAGTTCTTC	CASSEPGERFEQFF
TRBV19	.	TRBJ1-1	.	TGTGCCAGTAACCCGGACAGAAAGAACACTGAAGCTTTCTTT	CASNPDRKNTEAFF
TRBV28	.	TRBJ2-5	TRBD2	TGTGCCAGCAGCCAGGTCAGGGTGGGAGGGCAGTACTTC	CASSQVRVGGQYF
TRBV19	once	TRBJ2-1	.	TGTGCCAGTAGTATTTCGGGCGGGACCTACAATGAGCAGTTCTTC	CASSISGGTYNEQFF
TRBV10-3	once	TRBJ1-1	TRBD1	TGTGCCATCAGTGAGTCAAGACAGGGGACGGAAGCTTTCTTT	CAISESRQGTEAFF
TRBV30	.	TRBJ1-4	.	TGTGCCTGGAGTGTTACCCGAGCAGGTTGGGGCGAAAAACTGTTTTTT	CAWSVTRAGWGEKLFF
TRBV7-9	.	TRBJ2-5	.	TGTGCCAGCAGCTTAACTGAGTTAGCAAGAGAGACCCAGTACTTC	CASSLTELARETQYF
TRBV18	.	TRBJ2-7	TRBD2	TGTGCCAGCTCACTGGGACTAAGCGAGCAGTACTTC	CASSLGLSEQYF
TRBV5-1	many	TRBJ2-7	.	TGCGCCAGCAGGGTGGCTAGCGCCTACGAGCAGTACTTC	CASRVASAYEQYF